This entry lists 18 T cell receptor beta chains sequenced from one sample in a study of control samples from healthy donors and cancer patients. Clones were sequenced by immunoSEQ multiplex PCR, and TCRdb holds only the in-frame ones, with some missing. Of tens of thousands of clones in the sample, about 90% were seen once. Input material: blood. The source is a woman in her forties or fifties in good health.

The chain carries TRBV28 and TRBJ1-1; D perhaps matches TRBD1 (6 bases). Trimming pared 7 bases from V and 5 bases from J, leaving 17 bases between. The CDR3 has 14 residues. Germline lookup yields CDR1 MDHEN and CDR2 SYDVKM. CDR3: CASKTGGGRTEAFF. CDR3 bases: TGTGCCAGCAAAACAGGAGGGGGAAGGACTGAAGCTTTCTTT.

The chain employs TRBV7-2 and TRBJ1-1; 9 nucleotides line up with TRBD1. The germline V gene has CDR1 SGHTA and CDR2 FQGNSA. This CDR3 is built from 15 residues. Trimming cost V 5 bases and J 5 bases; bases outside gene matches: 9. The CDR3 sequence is CASSLRTGVETEAFF. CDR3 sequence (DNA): TGTGCCAGCAGCCTACGGACAGGGGTTGAGACTGAAGCTTTCTTT. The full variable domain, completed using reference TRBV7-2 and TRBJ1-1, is GAGVSQSPSNKVTEKGKDVELRCDPISGHTALYWYRQSLGQGLEFLIYFQGNSAPDKSGLPSDRFSAERTGGSVSTLTIQRTQQEDSAVYLCASSLRTGVETEAFFGQGTRLTVV.

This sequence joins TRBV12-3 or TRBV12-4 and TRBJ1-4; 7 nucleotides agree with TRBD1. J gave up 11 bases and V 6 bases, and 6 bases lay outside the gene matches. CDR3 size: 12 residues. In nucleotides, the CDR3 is TGTGCCAGCAGCACTCAGGGGGGGAAACTGTTTTTT. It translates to CASSTQGGKLFF.

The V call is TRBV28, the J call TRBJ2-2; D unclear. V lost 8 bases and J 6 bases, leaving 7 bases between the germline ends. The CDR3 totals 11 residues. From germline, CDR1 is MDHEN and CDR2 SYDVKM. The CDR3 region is CASLGAGELFF. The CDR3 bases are TGTGCCAGCTTAGGCGCCGGGGAGCTGTTTTTT.

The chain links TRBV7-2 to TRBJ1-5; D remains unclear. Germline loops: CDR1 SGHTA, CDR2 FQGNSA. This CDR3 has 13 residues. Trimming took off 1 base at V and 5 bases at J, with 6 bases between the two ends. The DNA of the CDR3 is TGTGCCAGCAGCTTAGGTTCTGATCAGCCCCAGCATTTT. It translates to CASSLGSDQPQHF. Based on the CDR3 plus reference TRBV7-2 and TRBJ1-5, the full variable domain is GAGVSQSPSNKVTEKGKDVELRCDPISGHTALYWYRQSLGQGLEFLIYFQGNSAPDKSGLPSDRFSAERTGGSVSTLTIQRTQQEDSAVYLCASSLGSDQPQHFGDGTRLSIL.

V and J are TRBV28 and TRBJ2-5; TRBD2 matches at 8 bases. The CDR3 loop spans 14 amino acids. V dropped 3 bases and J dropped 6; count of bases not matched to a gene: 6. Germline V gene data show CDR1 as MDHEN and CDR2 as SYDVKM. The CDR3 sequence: CASSFGGAGKTQYF. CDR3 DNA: TGTGCCAGCAGTTTCGGGGGGGCAGGAAAGACCCAGTACTTC. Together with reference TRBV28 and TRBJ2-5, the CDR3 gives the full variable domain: DVKVTQSSRYLVKRTGEKVFLECVQDMDHENMFWYRQDPGLGLRLIYFSYDVKMKEKGDIPEGYSVSREKKERFSLILESASTNQTSMYLCASSFGGAGKTQYFGPGTRLLVL.

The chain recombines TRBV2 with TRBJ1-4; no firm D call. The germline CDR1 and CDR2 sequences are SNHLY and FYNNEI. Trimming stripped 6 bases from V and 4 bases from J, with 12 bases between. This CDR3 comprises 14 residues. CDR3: CASRASAGNEKLFF. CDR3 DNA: TGTGCCAGCAGGGCCAGTGCCGGTAATGAAAAACTGTTTTTT.

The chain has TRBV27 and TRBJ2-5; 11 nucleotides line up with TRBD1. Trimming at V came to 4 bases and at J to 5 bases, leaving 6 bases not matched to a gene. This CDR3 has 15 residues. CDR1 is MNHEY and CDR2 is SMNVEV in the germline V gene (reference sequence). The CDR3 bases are TGTGCCAGCAGTTCCCCGGGGACAGGGGGGGAGACCCAGTACTTC. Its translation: CASSSPGTGGETQYF.

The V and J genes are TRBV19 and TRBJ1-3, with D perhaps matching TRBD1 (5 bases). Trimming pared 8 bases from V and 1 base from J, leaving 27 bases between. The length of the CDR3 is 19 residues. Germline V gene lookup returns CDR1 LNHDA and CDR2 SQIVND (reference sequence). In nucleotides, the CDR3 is TGTGCCAGTGTCAATATCCGGGGATTAAAGGGGAGATCTGGAAACACCATATATTTT. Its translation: CASVNIRGLKGRSGNTIYF. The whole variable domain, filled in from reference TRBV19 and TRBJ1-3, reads DGGITQSPKYLFRKEGQNVTLSCEQNLNHDAMYWYRQDPGQGLRLIYYSQIVNDFQKGDIAEGYSVSREKKESFPLTVTSAQKNPTAFYLCASVNIRGLKGRSGNTIYFGEGSWLTVV.

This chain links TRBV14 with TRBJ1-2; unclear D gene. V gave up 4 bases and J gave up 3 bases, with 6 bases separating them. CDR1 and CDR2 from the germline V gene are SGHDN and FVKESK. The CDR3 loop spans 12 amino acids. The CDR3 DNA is TGTGCCAGCAGCCCAATGGACTATGGCTACACCTTC. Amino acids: CASSPMDYGYTF.

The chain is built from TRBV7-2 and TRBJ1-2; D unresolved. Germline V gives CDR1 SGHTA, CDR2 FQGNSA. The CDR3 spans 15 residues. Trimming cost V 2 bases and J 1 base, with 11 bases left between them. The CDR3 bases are TGTGCCAGCAGCTTAACCCGCCAGTTTAACTATGGCTACACCTTC. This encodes CASSLTRQFNYGYTF.

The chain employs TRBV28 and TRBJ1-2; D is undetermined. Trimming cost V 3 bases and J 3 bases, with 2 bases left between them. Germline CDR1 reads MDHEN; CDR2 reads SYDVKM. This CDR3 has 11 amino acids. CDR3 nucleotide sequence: TGTGCCAGCAGTTTCGACTATGGCTACACCTTC. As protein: CASSFDYGYTF.

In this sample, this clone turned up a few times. CDR3 bases: TGCAGTGTTGACAGGGGTGAAGCTTTCTTT. Encoded protein: CSVDRGEAFF. The chain couples TRBV20-1 to TRBJ1-1, with TRBD1 matching 8 bases. This CDR3 has 10 amino acids. From germline, CDR1 is DFQATT and CDR2 SNEGSKA (reference sequence). V was clipped by 7 bases and J by 7 bases; unmatched bases: 2.

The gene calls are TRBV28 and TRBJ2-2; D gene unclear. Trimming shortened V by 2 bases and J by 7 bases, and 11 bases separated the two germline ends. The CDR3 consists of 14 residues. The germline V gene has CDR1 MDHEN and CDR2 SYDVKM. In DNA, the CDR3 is TGTGCCAGCAGTTTAAAGCCATACCACGGGGAGCTGTTTTTT. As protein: CASSLKPYHGELFF.

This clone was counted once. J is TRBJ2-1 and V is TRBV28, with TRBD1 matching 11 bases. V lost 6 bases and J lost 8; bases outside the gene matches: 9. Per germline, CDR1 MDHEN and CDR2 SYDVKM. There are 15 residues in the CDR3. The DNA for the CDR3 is TGTGCCAGCAGGGGGGGACAGGGGGATGTGGATGAGCAGTTCTTC. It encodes CASRGGQGDVDEQFF.

CDR3 region: CASGGGTNEKLFF. CDR3 sequence (DNA): TGTGCCAGCGGCGGGGGGACTAATGAAAAACTGTTTTTT. This chain uses TRBV7-9 with TRBJ1-4; D is perhaps TRBD1 (5 bases). The CDR3 sequence is 13 residues long. The germline V and J ends were trimmed by 8 bases and 2 bases, with 9 bases remaining between them. Germline loops: CDR1 SEHNR, CDR2 FQNEAQ (reference sequence). Variable domain in full (rest from reference TRBV7-9 and TRBJ1-4): DTGVSQNPRHKITKRGQNVTFRCDPISEHNRLYWYRQTLGQGPEFLTYFQNEAQLEKSRLLSDRFSAERPKGSFSTLEIQRTEQGDSAMYLCASGGGTNEKLFFGSGTQLSVL.

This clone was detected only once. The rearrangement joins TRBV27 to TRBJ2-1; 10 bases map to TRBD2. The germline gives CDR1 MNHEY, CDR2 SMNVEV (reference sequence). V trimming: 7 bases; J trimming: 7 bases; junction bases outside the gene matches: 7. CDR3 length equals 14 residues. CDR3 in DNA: TGTGCCAGCATGGCTAGCGGGGGCGTGAATGAGCAGTTCTTC. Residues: CASMASGGVNEQFF.

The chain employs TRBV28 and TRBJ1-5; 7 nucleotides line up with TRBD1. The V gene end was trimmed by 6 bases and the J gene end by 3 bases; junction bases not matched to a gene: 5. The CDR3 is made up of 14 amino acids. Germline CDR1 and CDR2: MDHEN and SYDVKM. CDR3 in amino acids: CASRSTGSNQPQHF. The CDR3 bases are TGTGCCAGCAGATCGACAGGGTCCAATCAGCCCCAGCATTTT.